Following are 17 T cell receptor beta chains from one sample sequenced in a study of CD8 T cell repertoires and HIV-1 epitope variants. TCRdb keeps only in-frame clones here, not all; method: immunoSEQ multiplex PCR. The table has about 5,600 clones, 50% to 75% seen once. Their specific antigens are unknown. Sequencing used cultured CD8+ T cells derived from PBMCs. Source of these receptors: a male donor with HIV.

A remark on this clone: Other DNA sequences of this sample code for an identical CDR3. The CDR3 spells CASSAFDRADQGPFTDTQYF. The CDR3 nucleotides are TGTGCCAGCAGTGCCTTCGACAGGGCCGACCAAGGGCCTTTCACAGATACGCAGTATTTT. The chain combines TRBV6-1 with TRBJ2-3, with 7 bases lining up with TRBD1. This CDR3 has 20 amino acids. With 4 bases clipped from V and 2 bases from J, the junction kept 21 bases outside the gene matches. Per the germline V gene, CDR1 is MNHNS and CDR2 is SASEGT.

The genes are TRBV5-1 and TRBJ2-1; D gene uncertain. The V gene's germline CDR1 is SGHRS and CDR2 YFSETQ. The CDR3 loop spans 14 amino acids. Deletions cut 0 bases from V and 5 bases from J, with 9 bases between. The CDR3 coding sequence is TGCGCCAGCAGCTTGGAGGATGGGAACAATGAGCAGTTCTTC. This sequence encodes CASSLEDGNNEQFF.

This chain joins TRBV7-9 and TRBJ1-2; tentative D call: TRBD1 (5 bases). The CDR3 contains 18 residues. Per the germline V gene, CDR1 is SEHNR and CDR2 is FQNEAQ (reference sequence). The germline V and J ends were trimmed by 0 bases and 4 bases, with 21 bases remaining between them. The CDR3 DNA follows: TGTGCCAGCAGCTTAGCGCTCGGGGGTCTTGACAGCCGCTATGGCTACACCTTC. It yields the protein CASSLALGGLDSRYGYTF. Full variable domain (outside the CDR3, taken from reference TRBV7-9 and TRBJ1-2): DTGVSQNPRHKITKRGQNVTFRCDPISEHNRLYWYRQTLGQGPEFLTYFQNEAQLEKSRLLSDRFSAERPKGSFSTLEIQRTEQGDSAMYLCASSLALGGLDSRYGYTFGSGTRLTVV.

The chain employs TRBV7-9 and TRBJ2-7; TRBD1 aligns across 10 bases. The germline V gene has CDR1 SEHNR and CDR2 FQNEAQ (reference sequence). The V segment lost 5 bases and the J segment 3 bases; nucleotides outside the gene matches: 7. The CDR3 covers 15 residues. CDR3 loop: CASSPQDRGVYEQYF. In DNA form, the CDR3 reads TGTGCCAGCAGCCCGCAGGACAGGGGGGTCTACGAGCAGTACTTC.

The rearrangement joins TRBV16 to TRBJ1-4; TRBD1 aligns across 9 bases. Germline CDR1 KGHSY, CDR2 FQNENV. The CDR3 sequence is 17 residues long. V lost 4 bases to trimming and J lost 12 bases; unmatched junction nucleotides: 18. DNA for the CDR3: TGTGCCAGCAGCCTCCAAAGAGCCGGGACAGGGTTAATGCAACTGTTTTTT. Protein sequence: CASSLQRAGTGLMQLFF.

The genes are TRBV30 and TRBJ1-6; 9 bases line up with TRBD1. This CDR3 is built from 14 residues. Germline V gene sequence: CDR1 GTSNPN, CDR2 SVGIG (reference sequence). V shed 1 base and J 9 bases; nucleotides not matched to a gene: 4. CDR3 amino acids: CAWSAGQGLSPLHF. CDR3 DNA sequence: TGTGCCTGGAGTGCGGGACAGGGACTTTCACCCCTCCACTTT.

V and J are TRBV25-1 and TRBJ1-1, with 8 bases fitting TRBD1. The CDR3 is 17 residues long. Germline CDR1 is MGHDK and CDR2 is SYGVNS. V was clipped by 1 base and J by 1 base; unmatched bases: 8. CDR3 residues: CASSEWGTGDSNTEAFF. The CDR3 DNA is TGTGCCAGCAGTGAATGGGGGACAGGCGACTCGAACACTGAAGCTTTCTTT.

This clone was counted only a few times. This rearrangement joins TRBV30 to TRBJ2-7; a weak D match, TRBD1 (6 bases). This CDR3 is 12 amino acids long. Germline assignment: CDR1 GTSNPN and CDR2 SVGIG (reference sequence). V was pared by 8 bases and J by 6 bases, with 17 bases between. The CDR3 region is CAGDLTGSEQYF. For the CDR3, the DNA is TGTGCCGGGGACCTCACAGGGTCCGAGCAGTACTTC.

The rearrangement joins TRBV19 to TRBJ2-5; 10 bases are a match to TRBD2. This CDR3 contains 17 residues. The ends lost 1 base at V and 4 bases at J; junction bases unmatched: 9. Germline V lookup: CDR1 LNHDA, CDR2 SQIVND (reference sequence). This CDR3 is CASSIGESGGAGETQYF. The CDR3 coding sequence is TGTGCCAGTAGTATAGGAGAGAGCGGGGGGGCCGGAGAGACCCAGTACTTC.

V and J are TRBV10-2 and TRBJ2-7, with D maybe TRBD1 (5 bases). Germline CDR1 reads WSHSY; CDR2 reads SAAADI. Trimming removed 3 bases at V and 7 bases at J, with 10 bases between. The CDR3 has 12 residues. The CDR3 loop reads CASSDWGGEQYF. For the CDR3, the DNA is TGCGCCAGCAGTGATTGGGGCGGTGAGCAGTACTTC.

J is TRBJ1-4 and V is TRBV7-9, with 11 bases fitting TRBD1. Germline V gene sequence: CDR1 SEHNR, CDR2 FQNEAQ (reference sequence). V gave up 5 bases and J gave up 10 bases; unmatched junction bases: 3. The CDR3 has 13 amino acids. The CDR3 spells CASSPGQGGKLFF. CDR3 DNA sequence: TGTGCCAGCAGCCCGGGACAGGGGGGAAAACTGTTTTTT.

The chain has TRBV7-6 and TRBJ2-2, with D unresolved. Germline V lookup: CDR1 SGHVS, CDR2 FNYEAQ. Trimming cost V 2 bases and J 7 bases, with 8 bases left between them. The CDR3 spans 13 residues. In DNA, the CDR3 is TGTGCCAGCAGCTTAAATACGGGCGGGGAGCTGTTTTTT. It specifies CASSLNTGGELFF.

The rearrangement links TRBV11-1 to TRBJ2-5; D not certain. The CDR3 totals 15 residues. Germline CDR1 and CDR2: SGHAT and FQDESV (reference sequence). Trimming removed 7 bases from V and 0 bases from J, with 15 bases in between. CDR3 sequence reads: CASTPFLSNQETQYF. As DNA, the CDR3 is TGTGCCAGCACGCCTTTTTTGAGCAACCAAGAGACCCAGTACTTC.

The CDR3 protein is CASSYLSGGADGYTF. The CDR3 nucleotides read TGTGCCAGCAGTTACCTATCAGGGGGTGCGGATGGCTACACCTTC. The chain links TRBV6-5 to TRBJ1-2, with 7 bases matching TRBD1. CDR3 length: 15 residues. Germline-derived CDR1 and CDR2 are MNHEY and SVGAGI. V shed 2 bases, J shed 6 bases, and the junction held 9 bases outside the gene matches.

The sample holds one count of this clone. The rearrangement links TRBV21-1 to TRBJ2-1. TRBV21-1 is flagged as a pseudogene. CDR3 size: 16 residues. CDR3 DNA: TGTGCCAGCAGCAAAGCCCCCCGGGGGCCCTACAATGAGCAGTTCTTC. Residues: CASSKAPRGPYNEQFF.

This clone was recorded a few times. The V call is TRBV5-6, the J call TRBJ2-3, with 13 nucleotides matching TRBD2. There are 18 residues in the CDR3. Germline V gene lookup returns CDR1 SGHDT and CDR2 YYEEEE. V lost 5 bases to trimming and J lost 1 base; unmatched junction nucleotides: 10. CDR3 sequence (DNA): TGTGCCAGCAGTGCTGGACTAGCGGGAGCGTGGGGCACAGATACGCAGTATTTT. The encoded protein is CASSAGLAGAWGTDTQYF.

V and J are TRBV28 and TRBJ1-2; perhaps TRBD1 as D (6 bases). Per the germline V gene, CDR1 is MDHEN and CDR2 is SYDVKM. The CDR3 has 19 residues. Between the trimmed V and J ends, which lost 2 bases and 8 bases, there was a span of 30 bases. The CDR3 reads CASSLTADRGRDIPLGYTF. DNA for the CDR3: TGTGCCAGCAGTTTAACCGCCGATAGAGGGCGGGACATCCCCCTGGGCTACACCTTC.